Detailed here is one T cell receptor (beta chain). What it binds is not known. The sample belongs to a study of vaccination and CD4 T cells after COVID-19. Overall study results and limits: Median SARS-CoV-2-reactive clonotypes rose from roughly 19 to 38, not significantly.

Sequenced with the Oncomine TCR Beta short-read assay was DNA taken from cultured CD4+ T cells. A single record per CDR3 protein comes from TCRdb applying MiXCR to the PCR reads. The profile shows nearly 5,500 distinct CDR3 sequences, about 60% of them singletons. Treatment noted: approximately 9-day PBMC culture with coronavirus spike peptide pools or control peptides (ViraFEST assay). Investigators obtained the unexposed donor's CD4+ T cells before the COVID-19 pandemic (2011-2018). Following expansion of antigen-specific T cells with peptide pools, ViraFEST then sequenced TCRs. The CDR3 covers 13 residues. The ends were cut back, 5 bases at V and 10 bases at J, with 17 bases in the middle. CDR1 is SGHTA and CDR2 is FQGNSA in the germline V gene.

This clonotype was sampled from a human donor in good health. Sequencing was carried out using CD4+ T cells from blood, cultured in vitro. The chain combines TRBV7-2 with TRBJ1-1; D call uncertain. CDR3 sequence reads: CASSPQRGGVAFF. In nucleotides, the CDR3 is TGTGCCAGCAGCCCCCAACGGGGTGGGGTAGCTTTCTTT.